These T cell receptor beta chains were read from a single sample in a study of CD8 T cells in ankylosing spondylitis. MiXCR was run by TCRdb on the 5' RACE reads, yielding one entry per CDR3 protein. The table has a few hundred thousand distinct CDR3 sequences, about 10% seen once. Sequenced material: blood, either unsorted or a sorted T cell fraction (not recorded which). These receptors were collected from a male donor with ankylosing spondylitis or in good health (not recorded which). The CDR3 runs from the conserved cysteine through the conserved F or W. D genes are given only for firm matches. A clone size is listed for some rows: how often the clone was seen (once, few, many), or a class if it is expanded.

NA	many	TRBV9	TRBJ2-3	CASSPRGTTDTQYF	TGTGCCAGCAGCCCCCGAGGGACCACAGATACGCAGTATTTT
TRBD1	few	TRBV28	TRBJ2-6	CASSTDRGVSSGANVLTF	TGTGCCAGCAGTACGGACAGGGGCGTAAGCTCTGGGGCCAACGTCCTGACTTTC
NA	many	TRBV5-1	TRBJ2-5	CASSWGETQYF	TGCGCCAGCAGCTGGGGAGAGACCCAGTACTTC
NA	NA	TRBV7-2	TRBJ2-2	CASTPSGPNTGELFF	TGTGCCAGCACCCCAAGTGGACCGAACACCGGGGAGCTGTTTTTT
NA	NA	TRBV5-1	TRBJ2-1	CASSFGIGEQFF	TGCGCCAGCAGCTTCGGAATAGGTGAGCAGTTCTTC
NA	many	TRBV6-5	TRBJ2-2	CASSYVYTGELFF	TGTGCCAGCAGTTACGTGTACACCGGGGAGCTGTTTTTT
NA	NA	TRBV5-1	TRBJ1-2	CASSSSGLPYGYTF	TGCGCCAGCAGCTCCTCGGGACTTCCCTATGGCTACACCTTC
TRBD2	many	TRBV6-5	TRBJ2-5	CASSYLGTSGGAETQYF	TGTGCCAGCAGTTACCTAGGGACTAGCGGGGGGGCTGAGACCCAGTACTTC
NA	many	TRBV20-1	TRBJ2-7	CSARGRAGEQYF	TGCAGTGCTAGAGGACGGGCAGGCGAGCAGTACTTC
TRBD1	many	TRBV25-1	TRBJ1-5	CASSKTGVDQPQHF	TGTGCCAGCAGTAAGACAGGGGTAGATCAGCCCCAGCATTTT
NA	NA	TRBV20-1	TRBJ2-1	CSARSQGSEQFF	TGCAGTGCTAGGTCCCAGGGGTCTGAGCAGTTCTTC
NA	many	TRBV5-1	TRBJ2-3	CASSSDETAVDTQYF	TGCGCCAGCAGCTCAGACGAAACAGCCGTCGATACGCAGTATTTT
TRBD1	many	TRBV29-1	TRBJ1-2	CAAHRGDVYGYTF	TGCGCGGCCCACAGGGGAGATGTCTATGGCTACACCTTC
NA	many	TRBV25-1	TRBJ2-3	CASSQLSGASTDTQYF	TGTGCCAGCAGTCAGTTGAGCGGAGCTAGCACAGATACGCAGTATTTT
NA	few	TRBV7-9	TRBJ2-5	CASSFRVGETQYF	TGTGCCAGCAGCTTCCGGGTCGGAGAGACCCAGTACTTC
NA	NA	TRBV5-5	TRBJ1-3	CASSPPLKDTIYF	TGTGCCAGCAGCCCTCCCTTAAAAGATACCATATATTTT
TRBD2	once	TRBV3-1	TRBJ2-5	CASSPTGLAGALWETQYF	TGTGCCAGCAGCCCCACCGGACTAGCGGGAGCTTTGTGGGAGACCCAGTACTTC
NA	many	TRBV29-1	TRBJ2-1	CSVETGDNEQFF	TGCAGCGTGGAGACAGGAGACAATGAGCAGTTCTTC
NA	NA	TRBV2	TRBJ1-4	CASSPAEKLFF	TGTGCCAGCAGCCCGGCGGAAAAACTGTTTTTT
NA	many	TRBV4-1	TRBJ2-7	CASSQGVASSYEQYF	TGCGCCAGCAGCCAAGGGGTTGCATCATCCTACGAGCAGTACTTC
NA	few	TRBV28	TRBJ2-7	CASSRSLLDEQYF	TGTGCCAGCAGTCGTTCCCTTTTGGACGAGCAGTACTTC
TRBD1	many	TRBV10-3	TRBJ1-5	CAISAGQGGGQPQHF	TGTGCCATCAGTGCGGGACAGGGGGGCGGTCAGCCCCAGCATTTT
TRBD1	many	TRBV25-1	TRBJ2-5	CASSRQGQETQYF	TGTGCCAGCAGCCGACAGGGCCAAGAGACCCAGTACTTC
NA	many	TRBV20-1	TRBJ2-7	CSASRGSSYEQYF	TGCAGTGCTAGTAGGGGGAGCTCCTACGAGCAGTACTTC
NA	many	TRBV9	TRBJ2-1	CASSVGSLQKQFF	TGTGCCAGCAGCGTAGGAAGCCTCCAAAAGCAGTTCTTC
TRBD2	many	TRBV20-1	TRBJ2-3	CSALRLAGGPTDTQYF	TGCAGTGCCCTGCGACTAGCGGGAGGGCCAACAGATACGCAGTATTTT
NA	NA	TRBV3-1	TRBJ2-6	CASSQHRARPGANVLTF	TGTGCCAGCAGCCAACACAGGGCGCGCCCTGGGGCCAACGTCCTGACTTTC
TRBD2	many	TRBV10-3	TRBJ2-3	CATGAGGGTDTQYF	TGTGCCACCGGGGCGGGAGGCGGAACAGATACGCAGTATTTT
NA	NA	TRBV7-8	TRBJ1-2	CASSLAPSRVYDGYTF	TGTGCCAGCAGCTTAGCGCCGAGTCGGGTTTATGATGGCTACACCTTC
TRBD1	many	TRBV5-1	TRBJ2-1	CASSSYRDSSYNEQFF	TGCGCCAGCAGCTCTTACCGGGACAGTTCCTACAATGAGCAGTTCTTC
NA	many	TRBV5-1	TRBJ2-6	CASRLGGFSGANVLTF	TGCGCCAGCAGGCTTGGAGGGTTCTCTGGGGCCAACGTCCTGACTTTC
TRBD1	many	TRBV5-1	TRBJ1-1	CASSQGQGGTEAFF	TGCGCCAGCAGCCAGGGACAGGGCGGGACTGAAGCTTTCTTT
NA	many	TRBV6-1	TRBJ2-1	CASRVPGSDEQFF	TGTGCCAGCAGGGTCCCTGGGAGCGATGAGCAGTTCTTC
TRBD1	many	TRBV15	TRBJ2-1	CATSRIRTGRSYNEQFF	TGTGCCACCAGCAGGATAAGGACAGGCCGCTCCTACAATGAGCAGTTCTTC
NA	many	TRBV27	TRBJ2-4	CASSPLGDENIQYF	TGTGCCAGCTCCCCTTTGGGGGACGAAAACATTCAGTACTTC
TRBD2	many	TRBV29-1	TRBJ2-7	CSVGLAGSYEQYF	TGCAGCGTTGGGCTAGCGGGATCCTACGAGCAGTACTTC
TRBD1	many	TRBV6-1	TRBJ1-5	CASSHGTGNSNQPQHF	TGTGCCAGCAGCCATGGGACAGGGAATAGCAATCAGCCCCAGCATTTT
NA	many	TRBV11-2	TRBJ2-1	CASSLASSYNEQFF	TGTGCCAGCAGCTTAGCGTCATCCTACAATGAGCAGTTCTTC
NA	NA	TRBV5-1	TRBJ2-7	CASSISYGTGTYEQYF	TGCGCCAGCAGCATTTCCTACGGCACAGGAACGTACGAGCAGTACTTC
NA	many	TRBV5-1	TRBJ1-6	CASSLKGQPNSYNSPLHF	TGCGCCAGCAGCTTGAAAGGACAGCCGAACTCCTATAATTCACCCCTCCACTTT
NA	many	TRBV27	TRBJ1-1	CASSLLRGRGAFF	TGTGCCAGCAGTTTATTGCGGGGTCGTGGAGCTTTCTTT